This T cell receptor beta chain was observed in a study of read filtering for tumor transcriptome and immune sequencing. This clonotype was recorded at least ten times. At one end the junction does not follow the germline gene, possibly because of a read error. This library used roughly 400 ng RNA and molecular barcoded adaptors spanning alpha/delta and beta/gamma chains. In TCRdb, the reads were re-called with MiXCR into one record per CDR3 protein. The sample shows about 50,000 distinct CDR3 sequences, roughly 19% of them seen only once. Germline CDR1 is MNHNS and CDR2 is SASEGT. CDR3 length: 15 amino acids.

The source material was a population of CD138-negative cells sorted from bone marrow. This sequence joins TRBV6-1 and TRBJ2-5; 9 bases map to TRBD2. The TCR comes from a donor aged 40 or over with multiple myeloma. The CDR3 reads CASSEEPTGWSGGQF. The CDR3 DNA sequence: TGTGCCAGCAGTGAAGAGCCCACGGGATGGAGCGGGGGGCAATTC.